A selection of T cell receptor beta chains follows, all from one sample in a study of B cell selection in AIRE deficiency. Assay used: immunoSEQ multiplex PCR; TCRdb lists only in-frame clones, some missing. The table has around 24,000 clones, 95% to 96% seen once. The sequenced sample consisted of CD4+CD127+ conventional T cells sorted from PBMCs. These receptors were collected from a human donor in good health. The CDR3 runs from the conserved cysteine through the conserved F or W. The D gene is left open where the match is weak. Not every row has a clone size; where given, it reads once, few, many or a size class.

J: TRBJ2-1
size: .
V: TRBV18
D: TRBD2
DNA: TGTGCCAGCTCACCGGTTGAGGCTAGCGGGGTAACCTACAATGAGCAGTTCTTC
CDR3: CASSPVEASGVTYNEQFF

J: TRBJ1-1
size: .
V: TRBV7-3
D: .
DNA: TGTGCCAGCAGCGCCGAGGTGGGGGTTGTTACTGAAGCTTTCTTT
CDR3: CASSAEVGVVTEAFF

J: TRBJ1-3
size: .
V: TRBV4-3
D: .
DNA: TGCGCCAGCAGCCAAGGCAGCGGGGCAAGGGGGGCTGACGGAAACACCATATATTTT
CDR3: CASSQGSGARGADGNTIYF

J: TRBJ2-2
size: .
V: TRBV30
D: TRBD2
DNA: TGTGCCTGGAGTGTTCGCCTAGCGGGGGACGGGGAGCTGTTTTTT
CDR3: CAWSVRLAGDGELFF

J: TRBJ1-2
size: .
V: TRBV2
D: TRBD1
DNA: TGTGCCAGCAGTCTAAGACCCGACGGGACAGGGGGGCCGTTGGGAAGCTATGGCTACACCTTC
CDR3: CASSLRPDGTGGPLGSYGYTF

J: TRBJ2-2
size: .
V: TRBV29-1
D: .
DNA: TGCAGCGTTGAAGGTTACACCGGGGAGCTGTTTTTT
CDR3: CSVEGYTGELFF

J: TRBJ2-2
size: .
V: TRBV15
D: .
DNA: TGTGCCACCAGCAGAGAATGGAGGTCGAACACCGGGGAGCTGTTTTTT
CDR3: CATSREWRSNTGELFF

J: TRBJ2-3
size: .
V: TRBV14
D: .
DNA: TGTGCCAGCAGCCAAGATTTCGGGGGAGATACGCAGTATTTT
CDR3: CASSQDFGGDTQYF

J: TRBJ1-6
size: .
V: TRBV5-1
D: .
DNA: TGCGCCAGCAGCTTGTCGGTTCGAACGGATTCACCCCTCCACTTT
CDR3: CASSLSVRTDSPLHF

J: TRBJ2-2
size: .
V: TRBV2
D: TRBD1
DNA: TGTGCCAGCAGTGAACCCGACAGGGACGAGGACACCGGGGAGCTGTTTTTT
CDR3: CASSEPDRDEDTGELFF

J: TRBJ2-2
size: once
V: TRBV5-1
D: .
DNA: TGCGCCAGCAGCTTGGCCGGCAGATCGAACACCGGGGAGCTGTTTTTT
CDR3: CASSLAGRSNTGELFF

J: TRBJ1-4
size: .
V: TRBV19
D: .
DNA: TGTGCCAGTAGTACTAATACAGGTTCTAATGAAAAACTGTTTTTT
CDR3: CASSTNTGSNEKLFF

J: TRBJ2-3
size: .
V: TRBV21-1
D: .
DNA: TGTGCCAGCAGCAAAGTAGGCGGGGCGGGCTCCTACACAGATACGCAGTATTTT
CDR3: CASSKVGGAGSYTDTQYF

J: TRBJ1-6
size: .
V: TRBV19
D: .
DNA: TGTGCCAGTAGTACCCAACGACAGATTAATTCACCCCTCCACTTT
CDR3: CASSTQRQINSPLHF

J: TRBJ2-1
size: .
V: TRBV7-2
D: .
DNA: TGTGCCAGCAGTTCCACCGGGACTCCAAACAATGAGCAGTTCTTC
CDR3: CASSSTGTPNNEQFF

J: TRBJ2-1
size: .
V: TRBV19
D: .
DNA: TGTGCCAGTAGTAGCGGAGCGAGCTCCTACAATGAGCAGTTCTTC
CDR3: CASSSGASSYNEQFF

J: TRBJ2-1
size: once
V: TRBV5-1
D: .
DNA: TGCGCCAGCAGCTTGGGCAACCTGGGGCCCAATGAGCAGTTCTTC
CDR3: CASSLGNLGPNEQFF

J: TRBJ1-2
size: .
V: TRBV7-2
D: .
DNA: TGTGCCAGCAGCACCCGGGACTATGGCTACACCTTC
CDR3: CASSTRDYGYTF

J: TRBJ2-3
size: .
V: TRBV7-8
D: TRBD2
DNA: TGTGCCAGCAGCGGACGGGGGGGCCGGTACACAGATACGCAGTATTTT
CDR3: CASSGRGGRYTDTQYF

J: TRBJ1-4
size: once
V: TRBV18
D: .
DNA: TGTGCCAGCTCACAGAGCGGGGCTAATGAAAAACTGTTTTTT
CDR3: CASSQSGANEKLFF

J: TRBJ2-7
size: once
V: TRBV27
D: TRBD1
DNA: TGTGCCAGCAGTTCCTCAGGGGGAATGTGGTACGAGCAGTACTTC
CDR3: CASSSSGGMWYEQYF

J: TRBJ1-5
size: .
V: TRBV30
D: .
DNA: TGTGCCTGGAGTCCCCCCTACAAAAATTATCAGCCCCAGCATTTT
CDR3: CAWSPPYKNYQPQHF

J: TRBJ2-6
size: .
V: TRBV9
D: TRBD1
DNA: TGTGCCAGCAGCGGCCAGGGGGCCCTCTCTGGGGCCAACGTCCTGACTTTC
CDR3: CASSGQGALSGANVLTF

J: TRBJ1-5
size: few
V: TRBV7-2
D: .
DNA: TGTGCCAGCAGCGCGCAGGGGTATAGCAATCAGCCCCAGCATTTT
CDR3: CASSAQGYSNQPQHF

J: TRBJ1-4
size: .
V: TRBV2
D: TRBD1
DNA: TGTGCCAGCAGGGGACAGGAAGGTGAAAAACTGTTTTTT
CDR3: CASRGQEGEKLFF

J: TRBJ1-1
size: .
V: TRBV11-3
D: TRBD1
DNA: TGTGCCAGCAGCCCCCCAGGACAGGGGAACACTGAAGCTTTCTTT
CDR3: CASSPPGQGNTEAFF

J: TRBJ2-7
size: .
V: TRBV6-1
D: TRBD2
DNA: TGTGCCAGCAGTCTAAGCGGGGTTACCTACGAGCAGTACTTC
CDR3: CASSLSGVTYEQYF

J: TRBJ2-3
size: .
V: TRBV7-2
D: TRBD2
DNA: TGTGCCAGCAGCATAGCGGGGGCGCGAGGAGATACGCAGTATTTT
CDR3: CASSIAGARGDTQYF